The clone carrying this T cell receptor beta chain was recorded a few times. Its target is not known. PCR amplification relied on 60 Vbeta primers (plus 13 Jbeta primers). In the source study's methods: The authors later counted roughly 77 million unique TCR beta chains, some 11 million of them shared. Sequencing was performed with immunoSEQ multiplex PCR; in TCRdb, only in-frame clones are kept and a portion is missing. Clone size and V and J calls were adopted from that table, with D and trimming inferred from the DNA. The data show 210,000 or so clones, roughly 79% seen once. In germline, CDR1 is SGHDT, CDR2 YYEEEE. The CDR3 has 14 amino acids. The V and J ends lost 0 bases and 4 bases respectively, with 8 bases between them. This sample is part of a study of cytomegalovirus exposure and HLA in healthy donors. The study, taken as a whole, reports: Immune exposure data for these donors was limited to CMV serostatus. Follow-up analysis found HLA locus-dependent TCR association rates, highest for DRB1 and lowest for HLA-C. A previous analysis found most TCR beta V segments productive roughly 90% or roughly 30% of the time.

This TCR derives from a man aged 18 to 29 in good health and CMV-seronegative. The V call is TRBV5-6, the J call TRBJ1-5; D is undetermined. Material: PBMCs. CDR3 amino acids: CASSLVTENQPQHF. The CDR3 nucleotides are TGTGCCAGCAGCTTGGTAACGGAGAATCAGCCCCAGCATTTT. Variable domain in full (rest from reference TRBV5-6 and TRBJ1-5): DAGVTQSPTHLIKTRGQQVTLRCSPKSGHDTVSWYQQALGQGPQFIFQYYEEEERQRGNFPDRFSGHQFPNYSSELNVNALLLGDSALYLCASSLVTENQPQHFGDGTRLSIL.